The 18 T cell receptor beta chains in this list originate from one sample, sequenced in a study of T cell responses to AZD1222 COVID-19 vaccine. Data came from immunoSEQ multiplex PCR; TCRdb stores just in-frame clones and leaves some out. The table has about 160,000 clones, roughly nine tenths seen once. The source was peripheral blood, collected on day 0 of AZD1222 vaccination. These receptors were collected from an adult in good health.

The gene calls are TRBV6-6 and TRBJ2-7, with 8 nucleotides matching TRBD1. This CDR3 is built from 16 residues. V lost 5 bases to trimming and J lost 0 bases; unmatched junction nucleotides: 9. Germline assignment: CDR1 MNHNY and CDR2 SVGAGI (reference sequence). The CDR3 loop is CASSQRQGRISYEQYF. The CDR3 DNA is TGTGCCAGCAGTCAAAGACAGGGGAGGATCTCCTACGAGCAGTACTTC.

V usage is TRBV15 and J usage is TRBJ2-7; D unresolved. Per the germline V gene, CDR1 is LNHNV and CDR2 is YYDKDF (reference sequence). This CDR3 contains 12 residues. V lost 0 bases and J 3 bases, leaving 3 bases between the germline ends. In nucleotides, the CDR3 is TGTGCCACCAGCAGAGATCTCTACGAGCAGTACTTC. It yields the protein CATSRDLYEQYF.

The genes are TRBV7-9 and TRBJ1-1, with D unclear. The CDR3 is 13 amino acids. Germline loops: CDR1 SEHNR, CDR2 FQNEAQ (reference sequence). Trimming took 4 bases from V and 5 from J, leaving 11 bases between them. The CDR3: CASSSGVRTEAFF. Here the CDR3 DNA reads TGTGCCAGCAGCTCGGGAGTCAGGACTGAAGCTTTCTTT. Complete variable domain (other parts from reference TRBV7-9 and TRBJ1-1): DTGVSQNPRHKITKRGQNVTFRCDPISEHNRLYWYRQTLGQGPEFLTYFQNEAQLEKSRLLSDRFSAERPKGSFSTLEIQRTEQGDSAMYLCASSSGVRTEAFFGQGTRLTVV.

This clone has a single count. This chain uses TRBV7-8 with TRBJ1-1, with a possible D match to TRBD1 (6 bases). CDR3 length equals 15 residues. Germline V gene lookup returns CDR1 SGHVS and CDR2 FQNEAQ. Deletions cut 1 base from V and 3 bases from J, with 12 bases between. CDR3 region: CASSLGWGRHTEAFF. The DNA of the CDR3 is TGTGCCAGCAGCTTAGGTTGGGGGCGGCACACTGAAGCTTTCTTT. Variable domain in full (rest from reference TRBV7-8 and TRBJ1-1): GAGVSQSPRYKVAKRGQDVALRCDPISGHVSLFWYQQALGQGPEFLTYFQNEAQLDKSGLPSDRFFAERPEGSVSTLKIQRTQQEDSAVYLCASSLGWGRHTEAFFGQGTRLTVV.

This rearrangement joins TRBV24-1 to TRBJ2-1, with a tentative D call TRBD2 (5 bases). Germline V gene lookup returns CDR1 KGHDR and CDR2 SFDVKD. Trimming left V 4 bases short and J 0 bases short, with 9 bases between. The CDR3 has 15 amino acids. In DNA form, the CDR3 reads TGTGCCACCAGTGAGACGGGGATCTCCTACAATGAGCAGTTCTTC. Translating it yields CATSETGISYNEQFF.

This clone was observed at least ten times. The rearrangement links TRBV27 to TRBJ2-7; D gene ambiguous. Germline assignment: CDR1 MNHEY and CDR2 SMNVEV (reference sequence). Trimming pared 3 bases from V and 1 base from J, leaving 10 bases between. The CDR3 totals 14 residues. In DNA, the CDR3 is TGTGCCAGCAGTTTGCGAGACACTTCCTACGAGCAGTACTTC. Translating gives CASSLRDTSYEQYF.

The CDR3 DNA follows: TGTGCCAGCAGTTGGGCGAATGAGCAGTTCTTC. Protein product: CASSWANEQFF. This chain joins TRBV6-2 or TRBV6-3 and TRBJ2-1, with unresolved D. The CDR3 is made up of 11 amino acids. Germline-derived CDR1 and CDR2 are MNHEY and SVGEGT. Trimming stripped 4 bases from V and 7 bases from J, with 5 bases between.

The chain couples TRBV7-8 to TRBJ2-3, with 12 bases identical to TRBD2. Germline CDR1 is SGHVS and CDR2 is FQNEAQ. This CDR3 is 15 amino acids long. The junction had 5 bases not matched to a gene; V was cut back by 5 bases and J by 5 bases. The CDR3: CASSPWTSGKDTQYF. The CDR3 DNA reads as TGTGCCAGCAGCCCCTGGACTAGCGGGAAAGATACGCAGTATTTT.

The genes are TRBV30 and TRBJ1-3, with D unresolved. The CDR3 is 11 amino acids. V was pared by 2 bases and J by 4 bases, with 3 bases between. The germline V gene has CDR1 GTSNPN and CDR2 SVGIG (reference sequence). In DNA form, the CDR3 reads TGTGCCTGGAGTAAGGGAAACACCATATATTTT. Its translation is CAWSKGNTIYF.

This chain connects TRBV2 to TRBJ2-2; TRBD2 aligns across 10 bases. Trimming cost V 2 bases and J 0 bases; bases outside gene matches: 6. Germline CDR1 SNHLY, CDR2 FYNNEI. The CDR3 loop spans 18 amino acids. This chain's CDR3 is CASSELGLAGANTGELFF. CDR3 DNA sequence: TGTGCCAGCAGTGAATTAGGGCTAGCGGGAGCGAACACCGGGGAGCTGTTTTTT.

The genes are TRBV5-1 and TRBJ1-2, with 7 bases aligning to TRBD1. This CDR3 is built from 13 residues. The trim removed 3 bases at V and 8 bases at J, leaving 7 bases unmatched. In germline, CDR1 is SGHRS, CDR2 YFSETQ. The CDR3 loop reads CASSYRQGFGYTF. Here the CDR3 DNA reads TGCGCCAGCAGCTACCGACAGGGATTCGGCTACACCTTC.

CDR3 protein: CASSADVAALSYEQYF. The CDR3 DNA is TGTGCCAGCAGCGCCGATGTAGCGGCCTTATCCTACGAGCAGTACTTC. This chain joins TRBV9 and TRBJ2-7, with a tentative D call TRBD2 (6 bases). This CDR3 has 16 amino acids. Trimming cost V 3 bases and J 1 base, with 17 bases left between them. The germline gives CDR1 SGDLS, CDR2 YYNGEE.

This chain links TRBV7-2 with TRBJ2-7; possibly TRBD2 for D (6 bases). This CDR3 is built from 15 residues. V was cut by 1 base and J by 2 bases, with 12 bases left in between. The V gene's germline CDR1 is SGHTA and CDR2 FQGNSA. The CDR3 protein is CASSLGGSGAYEQYF. Here the CDR3 DNA reads TGTGCCAGCAGCTTAGGTGGATCGGGAGCCTACGAGCAGTACTTC.

This sequence joins TRBV18 and TRBJ1-2, with a weak D call TRBD1 (6 bases). CDR1 and CDR2 (germline): KGHSH, LQKENI. Trimming stripped 3 bases from V and 7 bases from J, with 21 bases between. This CDR3 contains 16 residues. The CDR3 DNA is TGTGCCAGCTCACCCACCACGGGGGCGTCTTATAGTGGCTACACCTTC. Its translation is CASSPTTGASYSGYTF.

This chain connects TRBV18 to TRBJ2-7, with TRBD2 matching over 11 bases. CDR3 length: 16 residues. In germline, CDR1 is KGHSH, CDR2 LQKENI. The V gene end was trimmed by 6 bases and the J gene end by 3 bases; junction bases not matched to a gene: 10. CDR3: CASSQAGTSGFYEQYF. The CDR3 DNA is TGTGCCAGCTCTCAAGCCGGGACTAGCGGATTCTACGAGCAGTACTTC.

This chain joins TRBV9 and TRBJ1-2; 7 bases line up with TRBD1. The trim removed 3 bases at V and 4 bases at J, leaving 6 bases unmatched. Looked up from germline, CDR1 is SGDLS and CDR2 is YYNGEE. CDR3 length equals 14 residues. The CDR3 is CASSARGDSYGYTF. CDR3 bases: TGTGCCAGCAGCGCCAGGGGGGATAGCTATGGCTACACCTTC.

The CDR3 is CASSQEVPGPGNTIYF. In DNA, the CDR3 is TGCGCCAGCAGCCAGGAAGTCCCGGGGCCGGGAAACACCATATATTTT. V gene TRBV4-3 combines with J gene TRBJ1-3, with a possible D match to TRBD1 (5 bases). The CDR3 consists of 16 residues. The V and J ends lost 3 bases and 4 bases respectively, with 16 bases between them. From germline, CDR1 is LGHNA and CDR2 YSLEER.

This rearrangement joins TRBV5-4 to TRBJ1-1, with a weak D call TRBD1 (6 bases). From germline, CDR1 is SGHNT and CDR2 YYREEE (reference sequence). Trimming cost V 4 bases and J 5 bases, with 18 bases left between them. There are 15 residues in the CDR3. The CDR3 nucleotides are TGTGCCAGCAGCCCACAGGGCGCCCGGGGGACTGAAGCTTTCTTT. It translates to CASSPQGARGTEAFF.